This T cell receptor (beta chain) stems from a study of CD8 T cells in ankylosing spondylitis. CDR1 is SSHAT, CDR2 FNYEAQ, per germline (reference sequence). CDR3 length equals 18 residues. The J segment lost 6 bases and the V segment lost 2 bases, leaving 7 bases of the junction unmatched. This clonotype was detected a few times. Its antigen remains unidentified. Quantitative 5'-RACE was performed with molecular barcodes, and it yielded the TCR beta libraries. MiXCR, run by TCRdb on the 5' RACE reads, gives a single entry per CDR3 protein. The sample shows a few hundred thousand distinct CDR3 sequences, 20% to 25% of them seen only once. Regarding the study as a whole: Existing reports had already noted some motif variants in reactive arthritis synovial fluid and blood. Ankylosing spondylitis blood seemed to carry a telltale TCR beta motif made of eight highly homologous variants. Significant enrichment of disease-linked clones was reportedly seen in matched ankylosing spondylitis synovial fluid.

The chain joins TRBV7-7 to TRBJ2-1, with 16 bases identical to TRBD2. The TCR sequence derives from a male donor with ankylosing spondylitis. Sequencing was performed on blood, either unsorted or a sorted T cell fraction (not recorded which). The CDR3 loop is CASSLRTGLAGGVNEQFF. CDR3 DNA: TGTGCCAGCAGCTTAAGAACGGGACTAGCGGGAGGGGTCAATGAGCAGTTCTTC.